The 20 T cell receptor beta chains reported below all come from one sample, sequenced in a study of T cell responses to AZD1222 COVID-19 vaccine. Here immunoSEQ multiplex PCR was the method, and the copy in TCRdb shows in-frame clones only, minus some. There are around 80,000 clones in the sample; approximately 90% occur only once, and roughly a tenth lies in the top ten. The specimen was peripheral blood, collected on day 0 of AZD1222 vaccination. Receptors were obtained from an adult in good health.

This clone was seen a handful of times. The CDR3 DNA sequence: TGCAGTGCTAGTCGCCAGGGAGGCACTGAAGCTTTCTTT. Encoded protein: CSASRQGGTEAFF. V and J are TRBV20-1 and TRBJ1-1; possibly TRBD1 for D (5 bases). Germline values: CDR1 DFQATT, CDR2 SNEGSKA (reference sequence). V was shortened by 3 bases and J by 4 bases, with 12 bases between the two germline ends. The CDR3 spans 13 residues.

The chain joins TRBV27 to TRBJ1-1; the match to TRBD1 covers 8 bases. The CDR3 covers 14 residues. Germline loops: CDR1 MNHEY, CDR2 SMNVEV (reference sequence). V shed 3 bases and J 1 base; nucleotides not matched to a gene: 1. The CDR3 DNA reads as TGTGCCAGCAGTTTCGGACAGGGGAACACTGAAGCTTTCTTT. Protein sequence: CASSFGQGNTEAFF.

The chain carries TRBV29-1 and TRBJ2-7; 13 bases match TRBD2. Germline V lookup: CDR1 SQVTM, CDR2 ANQGSEA. Trimming at V came to 7 bases and at J to 7 bases, leaving 7 bases not matched to a gene. The CDR3 sequence is 13 residues long. The CDR3 protein is CSGTGTSGIEQYF. CDR3 bases: TGCAGCGGCACCGGGACTAGCGGGATTGAGCAGTACTTC.

The chain has TRBV28 and TRBJ1-2; weak D call: TRBD1 (6 bases). Trimming shortened V by 5 bases and J by 5 bases, and 15 bases separated the two germline ends. Per the germline V gene, CDR1 is MDHEN and CDR2 is SYDVKM. The CDR3 is 14 residues long. The CDR3 bases are TGTGCCAGCAGTGTGTTGGGGGGCAGGTATGGCTACACCTTC. Its protein product is CASSVLGGRYGYTF.

V gene TRBV11-3 combines with J gene TRBJ1-5; D not resolved. This CDR3 comprises 11 residues. CDR1 and CDR2 from the germline V gene are SGHNT and YENEEA. V was shortened by 3 bases and J by 6 bases, with 3 bases between the two germline ends. The CDR3 DNA follows: TGTGCCAGCAGCTTTCGTCAGCCCCAGCATTTT. Its protein product is CASSFRQPQHF.

The V gene is TRBV28, the J gene TRBJ2-7; TRBD1 might be the D (5 bases). The germline CDR1 and CDR2 sequences are MDHEN and SYDVKM. This CDR3 has 15 amino acids. The V gene lost 5 bases and the J gene lost 0 bases, with 14 bases spanning the gap. In nucleotides, the CDR3 is TGTGCCAGCAGTCTCCTAGGGGCGAGCTCCTACGAGCAGTACGTC. Its translation is CASSLLGASSYEQYV.

The CDR3 nucleotides read TGTGCCAGCTCACCACCACAGGGGAGCGCTCAGTACTTC. Translated: CASSPPQGSAQYF. The V gene is TRBV18, the J gene TRBJ2-4, with TRBD1 matching over 7 bases. The junction had 5 bases not matched to a gene; V was cut back by 0 bases and J by 12 bases. Germline V lookup: CDR1 KGHSH, CDR2 LQKENI. This CDR3 has 13 amino acids.

The CDR3 spells CASSSGLSQETQYF. CDR3 sequence (DNA): TGTGCCAGCAGCTCAGGGTTGAGCCAAGAGACCCAGTACTTC. The genes are TRBV5-4 and TRBJ2-5; D perhaps matches TRBD1 (5 bases). CDR3 length: 14 residues. Germline lookup yields CDR1 SGHNT and CDR2 YYREEE (reference sequence). The germline V and J ends were trimmed by 3 bases and 1 base, with 10 bases remaining between them.

The chain has TRBV7-9 and TRBJ2-1; the D call may be TRBD1 or TRBD2 (5 bases each). The germline CDR1 and CDR2 sequences are SEHNR and FQNEAQ (reference sequence). The CDR3 extends over 12 amino acids. V lost 10 bases and J lost 6, with 13 bases in between. The chain's CDR3 is CATRDPSNEQFF. CDR3 bases: TGTGCCACCCGGGACCCGAGCAATGAGCAGTTCTTC.

This chain joins TRBV10-3 and TRBJ2-1; D possibly corresponds to TRBD2 (5 bases). V lost 3 bases and J 6 bases, leaving 9 bases between the germline ends. CDR1 is ENHRY, CDR2 SYGVKD, per germline. There are 13 residues in the CDR3. CDR3 loop: CAISDGESNEQFF. The CDR3 region has the DNA TGTGCCATCAGTGATGGGGAGAGCAATGAGCAGTTCTTC.

The chain uses TRBV5-1 and TRBJ2-7; TRBD2 is a possible D gene (6 bases). Trimming shortened V by 3 bases and J by 5 bases, and 18 bases separated the two germline ends. Germline assignment: CDR1 SGHRS and CDR2 YFSETQ. The CDR3 is made up of 15 amino acids. The CDR3 DNA follows: TGCGCCAGCAGCTATCAGACCGGGAGTTTGGACGAGCAGTACTTC. Translating it yields CASSYQTGSLDEQYF.

The chain combines TRBV10-3 with TRBJ2-1; D is unresolved. The CDR3 sequence is 16 residues long. Germline CDR1 reads ENHRY; CDR2 reads SYGVKD. V was clipped by 0 bases and J by 4 bases, with 13 bases between them. This CDR3 is CAISESSPLGYNEQFF. The CDR3 coding sequence is TGTGCCATCAGTGAGTCGTCGCCCCTCGGGTACAATGAGCAGTTCTTC.

The V gene is TRBV30, the J gene TRBJ2-3, with D hard to call. CDR1 and CDR2 (germline): GTSNPN, SVGIG (reference sequence). The V end lost 3 bases, the J end lost 5 bases, and 15 bases lay between the germline ends. The CDR3 covers 14 residues. This chain's CDR3 is CAWSPGLEGDTQYF. CDR3 nucleotides: TGTGCCTGGAGCCCCGGCCTAGAAGGAGATACGCAGTATTTT.

The rearrangement uses TRBV10-3 and TRBJ1-2; D remains unclear. V lost 6 bases to trimming and J lost 0 bases, with 11 bases between them. CDR1 and CDR2 from the germline V gene are ENHRY and SYGVKD. The CDR3 length is 14 residues. The CDR3 bases are TGTGCCATCAGCTCTGGGTTGGCTAACTATGGCTACACCTTC. Amino acid sequence: CAISSGLANYGYTF.

This chain joins TRBV5-1 and TRBJ2-1; 10 positions agree with TRBD2. The junction had 7 bases not matched to a gene; V was cut back by 0 bases and J by 4 bases. In germline, CDR1 is SGHRS, CDR2 YFSETQ. The length of the CDR3 is 17 residues. The CDR3 DNA is TGCGCCAGCAGCTTGGGAGCGGGAGGGAATGCTTACAATGAGCAGTTCTTC. Translating gives CASSLGAGGNAYNEQFF.

The genes are TRBV6-6 and TRBJ1-3; 9 positions agree with TRBD1. The germline V gene has CDR1 MNHNY and CDR2 SVGAGI (reference sequence). V gave up 5 bases and J gave up 4 bases; unmatched junction bases: 9. The CDR3 has 16 residues. CDR3 residues: CASSRSGQGYGNTIYF. CDR3 in DNA: TGTGCCAGCAGTCGATCGGGACAGGGCTACGGAAACACCATATATTTT.

The genes are TRBV5-6 and TRBJ1-2, with D uncertain. This CDR3 has 15 amino acids. Germline V CDR1 and CDR2: SGHDT, YYEEEE. Trimming left V 2 bases short and J 3 bases short, with 14 bases between. The CDR3 nucleotides are TGTGCCAGCAGCTTTTGGCAGGTATTTCACTATGGCTACACCTTC. Translating gives CASSFWQVFHYGYTF.

This clone is categorized as medium-sized. The chain combines TRBV10-1 with TRBJ2-5; D assignment may be TRBD1 or TRBD2 (6 bases each). Germline CDR1 is WNHNN and CDR2 is SYGVQD (reference sequence). The CDR3 length is 13 residues. V dropped 3 bases and J dropped 5 bases, with 10 bases sitting between them. The CDR3 region is CASSERRGETQYF. The CDR3 DNA sequence: TGCGCCAGCAGTGAACGGAGGGGGGAGACCCAGTACTTC.

This chain connects TRBV11-2 to TRBJ2-3, with 9 bases aligning to TRBD2. V shed 7 bases and J 8 bases; nucleotides not matched to a gene: 10. The CDR3 runs to 14 residues. The germline CDR1 and CDR2 sequences are SGHAT and FQNNGV. The CDR3, as DNA: TGTGCCAGCAAAACGGGCGGGGGGGCTTTTACGCAGTATTTT. It codes for CASKTGGGAFTQYF.

V is TRBV7-2 and J is TRBJ2-1, with 9 bases lining up with TRBD1. CDR1 and CDR2 from the germline V gene are SGHTA and FQGNSA. The CDR3 length is 15 residues. V shed 2 bases and J 7 bases; nucleotides not matched to a gene: 6. CDR3 DNA sequence: TGTGCCAGCAGCTTAACAGGGACAGGGAGAAATGAGCAGTTCTTC. Residues: CASSLTGTGRNEQFF.